Following are 14 T cell receptor beta chains from one sample sequenced in a study of cytomegalovirus exposure and HLA in healthy donors (dated by TCRdb to 2016 to 2017). Library preparation was by the immunoSEQ multiplex PCR assay. For the multiplex PCR, a mixture combining 60 forward primers for TCR Vbeta segments and 13 reverse primers for TCR Jbeta segments was used. TCRdb limited this immuneACCESS table to in-frame rearrangements with V and J called. A share of clones is missing; checked studies link under half to unresolved V genes, and the rest is unexplained. This sample holds 100,000 or so clones; roughly 80% were observed only once. Of the sample, 7.5% to 10% falls within the top ten clones. Sequenced: PBMCs. The source is a woman between 40 and 55 years old in good health and CMV-seropositive.

The chain is built from TRBV7-6 and TRBJ2-3, with D perhaps TRBD2 (6 bases). Trimming shortened V by 3 bases and J by 2 bases, and 12 bases separated the two germline ends. The CDR3 is made up of 15 amino acids. Germline V CDR1 and CDR2: SGHVS, FNYEAQ. The DNA for the CDR3 is TGTGCCAGCAGCTTCAAACGGGACTTCACAGATACGCAGTATTTT. This gives the protein CASSFKRDFTDTQYF.

Concerning this clone: At one of its ends the junction is not consistent with the germline gene, which may arise from a read error. The rearrangement links TRBV10-3 to TRBJ2-7, with 7 positions matching TRBD2. CDR1 ENHRY and CDR2 SYGVKD come from the germline V gene. This CDR3 has 12 residues. The CDR3 loop reads CAISERWDYREF. CDR3 DNA: TGTGCCATCAGTGAACGGTGGGACTATCGGGAGTTC.

J is TRBJ1-2 and V is TRBV2, with a weak D call TRBD1 (6 bases). CDR1 is SNHLY and CDR2 is FYNNEI in the germline V gene. Deletions cut 10 bases from V and 6 bases from J, with 18 bases between. The CDR3 is made up of 13 amino acids. CDR3 DNA sequence: TGTGCCACCCATTATCCAGGGGCCAATGGCTACACCTTC. Amino acid sequence: CATHYPGANGYTF.

Regarding this clone: A junction end diverges from the germline sequence, so it may reflect a read error. V gene TRBV7-3 combines with J gene TRBJ1-1, with D hard to call. The germline V gene has CDR1 SGHTA and CDR2 FQGTGA. This CDR3 is 14 amino acids long. The CDR3: CSSSLAGMNTEAFF. In DNA, the CDR3 is TGTTCCAGCAGCTTAGCAGGAATGAACACTGAAGCTTTCTTT.

The chain carries TRBV5-1 and TRBJ1-1; 9 bases align to TRBD1. The CDR3 runs to 15 residues. Germline V gene lookup returns CDR1 SGHRS and CDR2 YFSETQ. Trimming at V came to 0 bases and at J to 3 bases, leaving 3 bases not matched to a gene. CDR3 sequence (DNA): TGCGCCAGCAGCTTGGGGGACAGGGCGTACACTGAAGCTTTCTTT. This translates into CASSLGDRAYTEAFF.

This clone appeared a single time. V usage is TRBV4-2 and J usage is TRBJ2-3, with D possibly TRBD1 on 5 matching bases. V lost 0 bases and J lost 6, with 10 bases in between. Germline-derived CDR1 and CDR2 are LGHNA and YNFKEQ. This CDR3 comprises 14 residues. The CDR3 sequence: CASSQDRRQDTQYF. CDR3 sequence (DNA): TGTGCCAGCAGCCAAGATCGAAGACAGGATACGCAGTATTTT.

The chain uses TRBV5-1 and TRBJ1-2, with D unclear. Germline V gene lookup returns CDR1 SGHRS and CDR2 YFSETQ. This CDR3 is 14 amino acids long. V lost 0 bases to trimming and J lost 1 base, with 7 bases between them. CDR3 sequence: CASSLESVNYGYTF. DNA for the CDR3: TGCGCCAGCAGCTTGGAGTCAGTTAACTATGGCTACACCTTC.

CDR3 residues: CASSLSSNRDYEQYF. The DNA of the CDR3 is TGTGCCAGCAGCCTGTCCTCAAACAGGGACTACGAGCAGTACTTC. The gene calls are TRBV7-2 and TRBJ2-7, with D perhaps TRBD1 (6 bases). This CDR3 spans 15 amino acids. Germline V gives CDR1 SGHTA, CDR2 FQGNSA. V lost 5 bases to trimming and J lost 3 bases, with 17 bases between them. Variable domain in full (rest from reference TRBV7-2 and TRBJ2-7): GAGVSQSPSNKVTEKGKDVELRCDPISGHTALYWYRQSLGQGLEFLIYFQGNSAPDKSGLPSDRFSAERTGGSVSTLTIQRTQQEDSAVYLCASSLSSNRDYEQYFGPGTRLTVT.

CDR3: CASSMGTAYNEQFF. The CDR3 coding sequence is TGTGCCAGCAGCATGGGGACAGCTTACAATGAGCAGTTCTTC. The rearrangement links TRBV7-3 to TRBJ2-1; 7 bases match TRBD1. The junction had 5 bases not matched to a gene; V was cut back by 5 bases and J by 4 bases. Germline V CDR1 and CDR2: SGHTA, FQGTGA. This CDR3 region has 14 residues.

This sequence joins TRBV6-5 and TRBJ2-2; 12 bases are shared with TRBD2. CDR1 and CDR2 from the germline V gene are MNHEY and SVGAGI. Trimming cost V 6 bases and J 5 bases; bases outside gene matches: 4. This CDR3 is built from 15 residues. The CDR3 DNA sequence: TGTGCCAGCAGACGACTAGCGGGAGATACCGGGGAGCTGTTTTTT. This translates into CASRRLAGDTGELFF.

This chain joins TRBV9 and TRBJ2-1, with 8 nucleotides matching TRBD2. Germline lookup yields CDR1 SGDLS and CDR2 YYNGEE. V shed 1 base, J shed 5 bases, and the junction held 5 bases outside the gene matches. This CDR3 has 15 residues. The CDR3 sequence is CASSVTGGTHNEQFF. The CDR3 DNA reads as TGTGCCAGCAGCGTAACGGGGGGGACCCACAATGAGCAGTTCTTC. The complete variable domain, with remaining parts taken from reference TRBV9 and TRBJ2-1, reads DSGVTQTPKHLITATGQRVTLRCSPRSGDLSVYWYQQSLDQGLQFLIQYYNGEERAKGNILERFSAQQFPDLHSELNLSSLELGDSALYFCASSVTGGTHNEQFFGPGTRLTVL.

The chain carries TRBV2 and TRBJ2-3, with D perhaps TRBD2 (6 bases). Trimming shortened V by 4 bases and J by 2 bases, and 16 bases separated the two germline ends. Germline V gene lookup returns CDR1 SNHLY and CDR2 FYNNEI. The CDR3 covers 16 residues. The CDR3 spells CASSADNGEVTDTQYF. DNA for the CDR3: TGTGCCAGCAGTGCGGACAACGGGGAGGTCACAGATACGCAGTATTTT.

The chain has TRBV7-2 and TRBJ2-1; D uncertain. The V gene lost 5 bases and the J gene lost 3 bases, with 11 bases spanning the gap. This CDR3 has 14 amino acids. Germline V gene sequence: CDR1 SGHTA, CDR2 FQGNSA. For the CDR3, the DNA is TGTGCCAGCAGCCCCCGAGCGAGCTACAATGAGCAGTTCTTC. Amino acids: CASSPRASYNEQFF.

This chain connects TRBV29-1 to TRBJ1-1, with a weak D call TRBD1 (6 bases). V lost 7 bases and J lost 6, with 12 bases in between. Germline values: CDR1 SQVTM, CDR2 ANQGSEA. The CDR3 covers 11 residues. The CDR3: CSALRTAEAFF. Written as DNA, the CDR3 is TGCAGCGCCCTTAGGACAGCTGAAGCTTTCTTT.